The T cell receptor (beta chain) described here comes from a study of T cell responses to AZD1222 COVID-19 vaccine. To note about this clone: Its specificity is not known.

Germline V CDR1 and CDR2: MNHEY, SVGAGI. CDR3 length: 15 residues. Trimming left V 2 bases short and J 4 bases short, with 15 bases between. TCRdb's copy holds only in-frame clones and misses some; the assay was immunoSEQ multiplex PCR. The sample contains 90,000 to 150,000 clones, approximately 84% of which appear only once. Study-level points and caveats: Possibly, clonal diversity was underestimated; donors were largely white British and included more females. After two AZD1222 doses, spike-specific TCR breadth and depth rose versus day 0. The study found vaccine-associated CD4 TCRs spanning spike, dominant at 160-218 and 743-854. No day 14 peak samples; only post-peak repertoires were characterized.

This sample comprised peripheral blood, obtained on day 0 of AZD1222 vaccination. The clonotype comes from an adult in good health. The chain combines TRBV6-5 with TRBJ2-7, with D possibly TRBD2 on 5 matching bases. CDR3 sequence reads: CASSYRGPQHYEQYF. The DNA of the CDR3 is TGTGCCAGCAGTTACCGGGGTCCCCAACATTACGAGCAGTACTTC.